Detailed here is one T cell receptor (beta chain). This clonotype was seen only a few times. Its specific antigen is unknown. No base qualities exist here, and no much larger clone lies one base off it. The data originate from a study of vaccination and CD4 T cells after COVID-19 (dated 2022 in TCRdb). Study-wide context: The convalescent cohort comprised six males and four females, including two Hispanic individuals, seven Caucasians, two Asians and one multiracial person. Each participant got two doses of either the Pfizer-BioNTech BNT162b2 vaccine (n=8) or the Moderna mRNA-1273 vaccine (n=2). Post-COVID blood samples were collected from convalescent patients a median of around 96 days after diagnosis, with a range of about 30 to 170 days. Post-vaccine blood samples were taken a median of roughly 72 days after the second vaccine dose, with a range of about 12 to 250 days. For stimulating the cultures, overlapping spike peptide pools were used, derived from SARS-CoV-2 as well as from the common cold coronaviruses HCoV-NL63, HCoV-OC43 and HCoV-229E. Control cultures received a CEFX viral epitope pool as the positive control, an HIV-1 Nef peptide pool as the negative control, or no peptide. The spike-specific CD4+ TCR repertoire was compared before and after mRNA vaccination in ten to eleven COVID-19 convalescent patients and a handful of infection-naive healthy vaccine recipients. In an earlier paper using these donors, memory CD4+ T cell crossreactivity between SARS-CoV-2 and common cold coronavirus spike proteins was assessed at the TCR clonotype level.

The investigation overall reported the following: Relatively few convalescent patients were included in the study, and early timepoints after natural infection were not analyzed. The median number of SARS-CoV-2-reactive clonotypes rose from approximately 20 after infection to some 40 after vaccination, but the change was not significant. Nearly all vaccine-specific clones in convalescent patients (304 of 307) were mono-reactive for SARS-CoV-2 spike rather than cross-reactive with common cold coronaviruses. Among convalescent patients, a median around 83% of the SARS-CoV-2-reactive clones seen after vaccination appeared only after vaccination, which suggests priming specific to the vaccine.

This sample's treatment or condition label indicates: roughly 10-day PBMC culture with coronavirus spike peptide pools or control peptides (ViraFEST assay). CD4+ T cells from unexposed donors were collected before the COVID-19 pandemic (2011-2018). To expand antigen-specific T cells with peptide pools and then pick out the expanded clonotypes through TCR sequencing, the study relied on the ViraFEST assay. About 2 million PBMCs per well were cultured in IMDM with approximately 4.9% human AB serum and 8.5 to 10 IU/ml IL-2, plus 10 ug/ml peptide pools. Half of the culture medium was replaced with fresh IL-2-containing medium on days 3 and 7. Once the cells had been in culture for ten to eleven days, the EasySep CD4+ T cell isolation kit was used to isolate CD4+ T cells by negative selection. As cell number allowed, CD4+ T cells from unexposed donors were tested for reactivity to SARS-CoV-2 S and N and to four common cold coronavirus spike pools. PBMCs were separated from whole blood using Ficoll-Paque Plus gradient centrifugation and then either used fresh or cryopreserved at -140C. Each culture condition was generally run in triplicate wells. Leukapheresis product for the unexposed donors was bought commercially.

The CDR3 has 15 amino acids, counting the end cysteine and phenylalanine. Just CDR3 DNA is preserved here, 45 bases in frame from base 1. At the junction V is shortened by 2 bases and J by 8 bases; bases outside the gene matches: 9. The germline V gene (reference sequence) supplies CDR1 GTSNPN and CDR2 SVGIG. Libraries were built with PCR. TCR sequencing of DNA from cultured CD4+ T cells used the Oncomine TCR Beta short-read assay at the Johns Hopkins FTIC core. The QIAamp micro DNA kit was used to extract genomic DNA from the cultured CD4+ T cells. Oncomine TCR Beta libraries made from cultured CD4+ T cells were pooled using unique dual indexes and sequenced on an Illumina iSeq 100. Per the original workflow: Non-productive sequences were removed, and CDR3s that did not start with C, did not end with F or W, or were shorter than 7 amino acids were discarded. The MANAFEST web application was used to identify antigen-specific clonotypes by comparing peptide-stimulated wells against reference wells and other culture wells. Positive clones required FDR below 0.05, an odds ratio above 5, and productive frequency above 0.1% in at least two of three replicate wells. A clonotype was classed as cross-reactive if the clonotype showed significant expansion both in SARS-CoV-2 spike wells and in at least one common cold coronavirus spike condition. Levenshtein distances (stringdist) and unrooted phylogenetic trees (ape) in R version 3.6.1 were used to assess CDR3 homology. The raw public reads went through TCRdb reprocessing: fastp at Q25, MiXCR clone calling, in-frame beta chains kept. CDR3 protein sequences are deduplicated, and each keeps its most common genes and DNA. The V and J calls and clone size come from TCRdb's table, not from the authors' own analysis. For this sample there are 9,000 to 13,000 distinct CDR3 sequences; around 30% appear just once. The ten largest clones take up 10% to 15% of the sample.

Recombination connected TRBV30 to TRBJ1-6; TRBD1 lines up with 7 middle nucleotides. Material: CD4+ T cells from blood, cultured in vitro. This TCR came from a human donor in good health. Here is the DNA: TGTGCCTGGAGTAGAAGGGGGCGATTTGATTCACCCCTCCACTTT. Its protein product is CAWSRRGRFDSPLHF.